In this sample, the clone carrying this T cell receptor (beta chain) turned up many times. MiXCR, run by TCRdb on the RT-PCR reads, gives a single entry per CDR3 protein. The sample has almost 700,000 distinct CDR3 sequences, around 14% seen once. The sample was memory CD4+ T cells from blood. The receptor's source is a female donor in good health, serving as a healthy control.

CDR3 nucleotides: TGCGCCAGCAGCTTGGCCAGTGGGACAGGGGCAGATACGCAGTATTTT. Protein: CASSLASGTGADTQYF. The gene calls are TRBV5-1 and TRBJ2-3; TRBD1 agrees at 10 bases. With 0 bases clipped from V and 4 bases from J, the junction kept 5 bases outside the gene matches. Germline CDR1 and CDR2: SGHRS and YFSETQ. CDR3 length equals 16 residues.